This T cell receptor beta chain was sequenced for a study of blood T cell repertoires in COVID-19. Here immunoSEQ multiplex PCR was the method, and the copy in TCRdb shows in-frame clones only, minus some. The sample consists of some 260,000 clones, around 86% of them appearing once. This receptor was taken from a man aged 35-49 years who had recovered from COVID-19. The specimen was PBMCs or T cells enriched from blood (not recorded which).

CDR3 nucleotide sequence: TGTGCCAGCAGTGGACTGGGACAGGGGGACTACGAGCAGTACTTC. Encoded protein: CASSGLGQGDYEQYF. The chain employs TRBV25-1 and TRBJ2-7; 11 positions agree with TRBD1. CDR3 length: 15 residues. Per germline, CDR1 MGHDK and CDR2 SYGVNS. Trimming removed 4 bases from V and 3 bases from J; junction bases left unmatched: 5.